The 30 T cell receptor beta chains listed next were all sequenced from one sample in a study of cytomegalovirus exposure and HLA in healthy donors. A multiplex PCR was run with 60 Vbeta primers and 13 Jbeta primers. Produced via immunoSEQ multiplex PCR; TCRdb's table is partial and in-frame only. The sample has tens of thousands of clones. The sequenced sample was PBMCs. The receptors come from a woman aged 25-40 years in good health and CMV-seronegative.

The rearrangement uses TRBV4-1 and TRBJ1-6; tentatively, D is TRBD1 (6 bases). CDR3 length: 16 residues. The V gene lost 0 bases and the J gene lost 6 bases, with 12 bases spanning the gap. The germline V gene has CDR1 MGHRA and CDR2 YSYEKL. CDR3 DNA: TGCGCCAGCAGCCAAGAGGGCACAGGGTTTAATTCACCCCTCCACTTT. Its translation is CASSQEGTGFNSPLHF.

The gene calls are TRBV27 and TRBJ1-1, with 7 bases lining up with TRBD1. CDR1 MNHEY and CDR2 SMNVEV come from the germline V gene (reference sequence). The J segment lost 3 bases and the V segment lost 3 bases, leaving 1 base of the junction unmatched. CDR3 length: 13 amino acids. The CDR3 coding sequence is TGTGCCAGCAGTTTTGACAGGGACACTGAAGCTTTCTTT. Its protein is CASSFDRDTEAFF.

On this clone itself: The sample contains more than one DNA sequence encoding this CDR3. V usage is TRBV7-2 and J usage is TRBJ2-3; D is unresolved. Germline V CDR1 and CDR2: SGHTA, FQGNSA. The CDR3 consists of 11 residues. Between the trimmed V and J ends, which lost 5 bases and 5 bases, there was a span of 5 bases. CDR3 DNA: TGTGCCAGCAGCCCGAGAGATACGCAGTATTTT. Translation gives CASSPRDTQYF.

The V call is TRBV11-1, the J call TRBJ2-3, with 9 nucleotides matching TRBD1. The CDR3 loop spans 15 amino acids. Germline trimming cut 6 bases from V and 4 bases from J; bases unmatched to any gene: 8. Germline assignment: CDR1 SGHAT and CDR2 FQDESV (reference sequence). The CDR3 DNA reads TGTGCCAGCAGATCTGACGGGACAGGGTCAGATACGCAGTATTTT. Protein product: CASRSDGTGSDTQYF.

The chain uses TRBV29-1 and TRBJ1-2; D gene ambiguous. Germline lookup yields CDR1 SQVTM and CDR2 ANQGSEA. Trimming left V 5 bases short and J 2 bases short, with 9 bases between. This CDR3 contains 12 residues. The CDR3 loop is CSVSRENYGYTF. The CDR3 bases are TGCAGCGTTAGTCGGGAGAACTATGGCTACACCTTC.

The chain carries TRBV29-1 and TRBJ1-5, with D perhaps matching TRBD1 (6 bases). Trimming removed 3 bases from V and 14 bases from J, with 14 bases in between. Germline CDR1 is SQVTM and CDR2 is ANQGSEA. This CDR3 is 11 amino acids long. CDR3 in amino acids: CSVELGDTEHF. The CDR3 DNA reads TGCAGCGTTGAGTTAGGGGACACCGAGCATTTT.

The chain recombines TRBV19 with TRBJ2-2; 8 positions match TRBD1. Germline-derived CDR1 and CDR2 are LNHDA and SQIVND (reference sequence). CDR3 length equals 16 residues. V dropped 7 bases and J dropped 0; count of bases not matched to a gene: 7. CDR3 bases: TGTGCCAGTAACCCTGGACAGGGCGCGAACACCGGGGAGCTGTTTTTT. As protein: CASNPGQGANTGELFF.

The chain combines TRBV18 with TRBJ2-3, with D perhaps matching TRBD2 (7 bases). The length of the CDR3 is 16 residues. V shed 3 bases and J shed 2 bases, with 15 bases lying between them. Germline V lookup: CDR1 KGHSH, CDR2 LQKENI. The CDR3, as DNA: TGTGCCAGCTCACCGGGGGGGACACTCCTCACAGATACGCAGTATTTT. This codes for CASSPGGTLLTDTQYF.

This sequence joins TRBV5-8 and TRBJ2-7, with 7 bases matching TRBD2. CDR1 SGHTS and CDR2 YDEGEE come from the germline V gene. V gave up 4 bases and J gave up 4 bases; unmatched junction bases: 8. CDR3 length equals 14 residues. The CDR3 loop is CASSAGGSAYEQYF. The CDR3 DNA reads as TGTGCCAGCAGCGCCGGCGGGAGTGCATACGAGCAGTACTTC.

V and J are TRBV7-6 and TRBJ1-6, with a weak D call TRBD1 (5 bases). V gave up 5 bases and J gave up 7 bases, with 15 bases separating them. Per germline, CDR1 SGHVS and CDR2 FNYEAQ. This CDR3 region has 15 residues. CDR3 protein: CASSMSGTDNSPLHF. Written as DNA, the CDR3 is TGTGCCAGCAGCATGTCCGGGACTGACAATTCACCCCTCCACTTT.

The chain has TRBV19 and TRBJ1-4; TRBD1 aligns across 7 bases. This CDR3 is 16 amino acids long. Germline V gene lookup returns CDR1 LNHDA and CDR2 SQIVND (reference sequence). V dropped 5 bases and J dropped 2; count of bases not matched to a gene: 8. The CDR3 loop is CASSAGTAYTNEKLFF. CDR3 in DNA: TGTGCCAGTAGTGCCGGGACAGCCTATACTAATGAAAAACTGTTTTTT.

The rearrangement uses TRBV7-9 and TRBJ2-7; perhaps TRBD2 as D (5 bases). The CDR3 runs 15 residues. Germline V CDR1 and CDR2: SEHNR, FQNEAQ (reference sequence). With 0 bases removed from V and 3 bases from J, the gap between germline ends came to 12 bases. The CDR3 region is CASSLAAGNLYEQYF. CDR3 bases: TGTGCCAGCAGCTTAGCCGCCGGGAACCTCTACGAGCAGTACTTC.

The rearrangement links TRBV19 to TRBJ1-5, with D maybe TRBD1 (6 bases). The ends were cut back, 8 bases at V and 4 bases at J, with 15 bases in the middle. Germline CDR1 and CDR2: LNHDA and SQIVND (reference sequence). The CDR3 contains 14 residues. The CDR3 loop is CASGPTGYNQPQHF. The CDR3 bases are TGTGCCAGTGGCCCCACAGGGTATAATCAGCCCCAGCATTTT.

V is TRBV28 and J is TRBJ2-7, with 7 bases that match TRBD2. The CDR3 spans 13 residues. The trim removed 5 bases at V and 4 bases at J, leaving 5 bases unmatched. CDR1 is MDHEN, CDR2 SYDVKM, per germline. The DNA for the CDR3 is TGTGCCAGCAGTCCCGGGGGGAGTTACGAGCAGTACTTC. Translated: CASSPGGSYEQYF.

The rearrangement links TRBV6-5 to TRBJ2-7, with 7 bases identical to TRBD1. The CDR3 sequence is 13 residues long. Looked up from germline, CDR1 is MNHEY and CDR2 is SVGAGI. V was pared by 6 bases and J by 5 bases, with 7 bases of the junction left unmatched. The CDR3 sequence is CASRGTAFNEQYF. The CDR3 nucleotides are TGTGCCAGCAGGGGGACAGCCTTTAACGAGCAGTACTTC.

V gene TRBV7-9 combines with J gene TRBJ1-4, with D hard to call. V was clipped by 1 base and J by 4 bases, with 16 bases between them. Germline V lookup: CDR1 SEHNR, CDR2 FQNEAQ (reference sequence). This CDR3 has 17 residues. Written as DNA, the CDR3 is TGTGCCAGCAGCTTAGAAGTTTCCGGCGGACTTAATGAAAAACTGTTTTTT. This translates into CASSLEVSGGLNEKLFF.

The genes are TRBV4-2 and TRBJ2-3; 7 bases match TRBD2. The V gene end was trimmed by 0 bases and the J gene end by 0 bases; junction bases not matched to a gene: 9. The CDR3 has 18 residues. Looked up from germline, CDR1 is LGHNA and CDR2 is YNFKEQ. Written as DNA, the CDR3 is TGTGCCAGCAGCCAAGACCGCCTAGCGGCCGAAAGCACAGATACGCAGTATTTT. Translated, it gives CASSQDRLAAESTDTQYF.

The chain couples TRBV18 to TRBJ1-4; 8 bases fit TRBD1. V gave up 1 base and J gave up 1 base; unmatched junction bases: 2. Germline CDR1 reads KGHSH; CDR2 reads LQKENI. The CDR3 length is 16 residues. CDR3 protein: CASSPRDRGTNEKLFF. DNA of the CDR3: TGTGCCAGCTCACCACGCGACAGGGGAACTAATGAAAAACTGTTTTTT.

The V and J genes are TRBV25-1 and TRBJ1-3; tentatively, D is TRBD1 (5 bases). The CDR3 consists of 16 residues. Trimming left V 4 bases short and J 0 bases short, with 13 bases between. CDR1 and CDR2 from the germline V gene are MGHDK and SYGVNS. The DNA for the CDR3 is TGTGCCAGCAGTGGACCGGACACCCACTCTGGAAACACCATATATTTT. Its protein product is CASSGPDTHSGNTIYF.

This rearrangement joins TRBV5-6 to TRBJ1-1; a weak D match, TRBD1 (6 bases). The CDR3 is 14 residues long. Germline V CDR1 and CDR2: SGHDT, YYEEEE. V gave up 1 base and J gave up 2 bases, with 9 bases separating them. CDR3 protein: CASSLTGTNTEAFF. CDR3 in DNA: TGTGCCAGCAGCTTGACAGGGACCAACACTGAAGCTTTCTTT.

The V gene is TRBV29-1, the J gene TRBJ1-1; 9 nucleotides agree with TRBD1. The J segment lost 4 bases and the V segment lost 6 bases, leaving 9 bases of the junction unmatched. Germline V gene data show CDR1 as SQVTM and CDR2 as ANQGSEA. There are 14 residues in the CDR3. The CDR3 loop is CSVGQGPVATEAFF. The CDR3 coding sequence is TGCAGCGTCGGACAGGGGCCCGTCGCCACTGAAGCTTTCTTT.

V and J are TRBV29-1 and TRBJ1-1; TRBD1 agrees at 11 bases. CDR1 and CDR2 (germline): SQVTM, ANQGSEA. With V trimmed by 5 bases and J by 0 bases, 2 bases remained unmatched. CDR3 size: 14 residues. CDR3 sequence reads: CSVRTGGMNTEAFF. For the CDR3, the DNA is TGCAGCGTTAGGACAGGGGGCATGAACACTGAAGCTTTCTTT.

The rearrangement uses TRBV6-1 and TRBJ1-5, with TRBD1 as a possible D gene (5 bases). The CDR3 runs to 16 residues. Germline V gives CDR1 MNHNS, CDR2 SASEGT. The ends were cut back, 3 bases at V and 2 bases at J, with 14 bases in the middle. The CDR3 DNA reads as TGTGCCAGCAGTGAGGGGGGACCATCGGGCAATCAGCCCCAGCATTTT. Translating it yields CASSEGGPSGNQPQHF.

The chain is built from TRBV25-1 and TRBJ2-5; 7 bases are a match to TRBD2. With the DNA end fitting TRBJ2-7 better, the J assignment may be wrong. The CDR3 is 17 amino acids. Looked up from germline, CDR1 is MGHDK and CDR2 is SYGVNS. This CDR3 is CASSSLGKAGTSYEQYF. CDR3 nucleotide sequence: TGTGCCAGCAGTTCCCTCGGGAAAGCGGGAACCTCCTACGAGCAGTACTTC.

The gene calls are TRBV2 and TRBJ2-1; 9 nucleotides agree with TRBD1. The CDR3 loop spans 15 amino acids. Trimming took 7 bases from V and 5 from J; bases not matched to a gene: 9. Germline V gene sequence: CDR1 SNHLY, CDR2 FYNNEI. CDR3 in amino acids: CASKRLGQGNNEQFF. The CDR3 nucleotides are TGTGCCAGCAAGAGATTGGGACAGGGCAACAATGAGCAGTTCTTC. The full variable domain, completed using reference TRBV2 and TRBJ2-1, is EPEVTQTPSHQVTQMGQEVILRCVPISNHLYFYWYRQILGQKVEFLVSFYNNEISEKSEIFDDQFSVERPDGSNFTLKIRSTKLEDSAMYFCASKRLGQGNNEQFFGPGTRLTVL.

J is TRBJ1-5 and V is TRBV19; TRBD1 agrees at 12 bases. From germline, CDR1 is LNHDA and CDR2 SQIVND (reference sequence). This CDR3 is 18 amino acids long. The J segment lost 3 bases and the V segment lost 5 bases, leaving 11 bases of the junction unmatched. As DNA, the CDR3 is TGTGCCAGTAGTGGCCGGGACAGGGGGCTCGATTACAATCAGCCCCAGCATTTT. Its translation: CASSGRDRGLDYNQPQHF.

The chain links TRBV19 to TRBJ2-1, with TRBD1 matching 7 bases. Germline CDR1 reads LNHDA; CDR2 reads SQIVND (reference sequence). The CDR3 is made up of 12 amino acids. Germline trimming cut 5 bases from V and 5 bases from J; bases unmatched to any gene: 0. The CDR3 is CASSGQDNEQFF. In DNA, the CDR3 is TGTGCCAGTAGTGGACAGGACAATGAGCAGTTCTTC.

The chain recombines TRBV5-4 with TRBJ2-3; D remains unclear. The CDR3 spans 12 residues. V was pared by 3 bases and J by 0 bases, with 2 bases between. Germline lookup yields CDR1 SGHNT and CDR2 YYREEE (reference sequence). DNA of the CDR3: TGTGCCAGCAGCTCAAGCACAGATACGCAGTATTTT. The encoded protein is CASSSSTDTQYF.

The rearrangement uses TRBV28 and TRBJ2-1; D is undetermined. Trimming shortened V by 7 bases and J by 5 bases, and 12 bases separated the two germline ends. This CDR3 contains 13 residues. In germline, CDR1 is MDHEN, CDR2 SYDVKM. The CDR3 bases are TGTGCCAGCACCCTCGTGCGGAACAATGAGCAGTTCTTC. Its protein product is CASTLVRNNEQFF. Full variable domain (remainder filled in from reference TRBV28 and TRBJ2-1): DVKVTQSSRYLVKRTGEKVFLECVQDMDHENMFWYRQDPGLGLRLIYFSYDVKMKEKGDIPEGYSVSREKKERFSLILESASTNQTSMYLCASTLVRNNEQFFGPGTRLTVL.

The CDR3 protein is CASTGTSRYEQYF. In DNA form, the CDR3 reads TGTGCCAGCACCGGGACTAGTAGGTACGAGCAGTACTTC. The V call is TRBV2, the J call TRBJ2-7; 8 nucleotides agree with TRBD2. This CDR3 contains 13 residues. Germline CDR1 SNHLY, CDR2 FYNNEI. The junction had 6 bases not matched to a gene; V was cut back by 7 bases and J by 4 bases.